This is a list of T cell receptor delta chains from one sample in a study of intestinal T cells in coeliac disease. TCRdb re-called the multiplex PCR reads with CATT. The sample holds 280 or so delta-chain clones, around 48% seen once. Sequencing was done on a sample of a duodenal biopsy. These TCRs come from a human donor who served as a control with a normal duodenal biopsy, not a healthy volunteer. CDR3s include the opening cysteine and the closing phenylalanine or tryptophan. D genes are given only for firm matches. Size tells how often a clone was seen (once, few, many) or the class of an expanded clone, and some rows leave it out.

v_gene,d_gene,abundance,j_gene,CDR3aa,CDR3nt
TRDV1,NA,hyperexpanded,TRDJ1,CALGERLGGIKLIF,TGTGCTCTTGGGGAACGGTTGGGAGGGATAAAACTCATCTTT
TRDV1,NA,hyperexpanded,TRDJ1,CALGDGRALELIF,TGTGCTCTTGGGGATGGGAGAGCTCTCGAACTCATCTTT
TRDV1,TRDD3,hyperexpanded,TRDJ1,CALGERKAGGTGGFGGLIF,TGTGCTCTTGGGGAACGCAAGGCAGGGGGTACTGGGGGCTTCGGCGGACTCATCTTT
TRDV1,TRDD3,hyperexpanded,TRDJ1,CALGELPTYGGILLYTDKLIF,TGTGCTCTTGGGGAACTCCCAACCTACGGGGGGATACTCCTGTACACCGATAAACTCATCTTT
TRDV2,TRDD3,NA,TRDJ1,CACGQGRISTGGYTDKLIF,TGTGCCTGTGGACAGGGGCGGATCAGTACTGGGGGATACACCGATAAACTCATCTTT
TRDV2,TRDD3,few,TRDJ1,CACDTLGGYGGTDKLIF,TGTGCCTGTGACACCCTTGGGGGATACGGGGGCACCGATAAACTCATCTTT
TRDV1,TRDD3,NA,TRDJ1,CALRLLEGDSRGNTDKLIF,TGTGCTCTGAGGTTATTAGAGGGGGATAGTAGAGGGAACACCGATAAACTCATCTTT